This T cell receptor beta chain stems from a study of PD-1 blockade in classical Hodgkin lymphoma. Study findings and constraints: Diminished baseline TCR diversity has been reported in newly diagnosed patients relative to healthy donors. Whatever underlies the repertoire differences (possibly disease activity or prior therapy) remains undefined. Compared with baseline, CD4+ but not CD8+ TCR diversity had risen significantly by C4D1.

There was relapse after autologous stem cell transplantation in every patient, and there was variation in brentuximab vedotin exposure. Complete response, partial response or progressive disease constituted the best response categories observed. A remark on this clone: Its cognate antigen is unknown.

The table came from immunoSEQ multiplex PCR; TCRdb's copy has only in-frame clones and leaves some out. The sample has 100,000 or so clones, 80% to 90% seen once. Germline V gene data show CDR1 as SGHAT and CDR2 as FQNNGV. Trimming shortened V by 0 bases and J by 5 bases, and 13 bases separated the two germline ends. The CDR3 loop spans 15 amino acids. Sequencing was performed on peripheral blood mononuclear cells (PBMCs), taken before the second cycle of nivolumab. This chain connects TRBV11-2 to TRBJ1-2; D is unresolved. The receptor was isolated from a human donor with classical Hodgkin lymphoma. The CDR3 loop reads CASSLDREASYGYTF. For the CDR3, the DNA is TGTGCCAGCAGCTTAGATCGGGAAGCTAGTTATGGCTACACCTTC.